The present T cell receptor (beta chain) was sequenced within a study of immune evolution from preneoplasia to lung adenocarcinoma. Study-wide results and limits: Compared with EGFR-mutant or double wild-type lesions, KRAS-mutant nodules were more clonal. Normal lung had the highest top T cell clone frequencies. Later-stage lesions appeared to have more T cells, more diversity, less clonality.

This clone was counted a single time. The antigen is undetermined. This CDR3 contains 15 residues. CDR1 and CDR2 from the germline V gene are SEHNR and FQNEAQ (reference sequence). V was pared by 1 base and J by 2 bases, with 11 bases between. Only in-frame clones appear in the TCRdb table, and some are missing; sequencing was by immunoSEQ multiplex PCR. The table has about 3,700 clones, 65% to 90% seen once. Sample: FFPE invasive lung adenocarcinoma tissue. The rearrangement uses TRBV7-9 and TRBJ1-1, with D maybe TRBD1 (5 bases). The sequence was collected from a person aged 45 to 59 with lung adenocarcinoma. The CDR3: CASSLVPDRNTEAFF. DNA for the CDR3: TGTGCCAGCAGCTTAGTGCCAGACAGAAACACTGAAGCTTTCTTT.